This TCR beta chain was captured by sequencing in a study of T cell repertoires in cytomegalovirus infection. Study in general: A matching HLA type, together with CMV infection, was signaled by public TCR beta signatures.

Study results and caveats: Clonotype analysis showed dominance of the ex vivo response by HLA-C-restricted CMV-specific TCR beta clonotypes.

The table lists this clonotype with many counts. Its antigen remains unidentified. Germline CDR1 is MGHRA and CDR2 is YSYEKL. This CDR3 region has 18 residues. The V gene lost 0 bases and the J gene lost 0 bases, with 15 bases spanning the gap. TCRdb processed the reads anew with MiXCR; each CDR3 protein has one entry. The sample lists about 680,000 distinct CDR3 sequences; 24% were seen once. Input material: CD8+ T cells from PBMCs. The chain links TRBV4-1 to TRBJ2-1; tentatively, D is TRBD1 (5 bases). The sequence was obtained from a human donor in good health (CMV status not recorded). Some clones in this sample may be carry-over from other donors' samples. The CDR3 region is CASSQEGPTMSSYNEQFF. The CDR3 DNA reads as TGCGCCAGCAGCCAAGAGGGGCCGACCATGAGCTCCTACAATGAGCAGTTCTTC.